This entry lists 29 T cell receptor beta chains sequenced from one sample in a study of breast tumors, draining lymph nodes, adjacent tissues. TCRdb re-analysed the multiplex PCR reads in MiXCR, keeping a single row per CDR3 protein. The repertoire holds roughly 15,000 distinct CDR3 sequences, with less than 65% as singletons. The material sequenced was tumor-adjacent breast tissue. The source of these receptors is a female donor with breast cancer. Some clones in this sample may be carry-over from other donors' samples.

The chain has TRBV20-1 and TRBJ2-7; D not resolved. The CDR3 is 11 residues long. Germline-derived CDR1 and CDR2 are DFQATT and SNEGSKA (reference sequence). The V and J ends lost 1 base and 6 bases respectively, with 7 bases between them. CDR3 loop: CSARGGVEQYF. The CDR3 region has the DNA TGCAGTGCTAGAGGGGGTGTCGAGCAGTACTTC.

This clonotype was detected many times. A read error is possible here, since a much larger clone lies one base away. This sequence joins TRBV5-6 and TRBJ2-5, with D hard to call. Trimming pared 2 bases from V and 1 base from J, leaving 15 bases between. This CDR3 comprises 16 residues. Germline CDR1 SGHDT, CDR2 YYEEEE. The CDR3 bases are TGTGCCAGCAGCTTACCAGAGGCGCGTTCCCAAGAGACCCAGTACTTC. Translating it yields CASSLPEARSQETQYF.

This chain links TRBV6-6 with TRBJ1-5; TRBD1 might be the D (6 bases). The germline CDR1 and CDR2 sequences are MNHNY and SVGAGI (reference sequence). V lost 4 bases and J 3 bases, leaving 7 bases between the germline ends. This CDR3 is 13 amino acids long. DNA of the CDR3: TGTGCCAGCAGTTGGGACAACAATCAGCCCCAGCATTTT. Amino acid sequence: CASSWDNNQPQHF.

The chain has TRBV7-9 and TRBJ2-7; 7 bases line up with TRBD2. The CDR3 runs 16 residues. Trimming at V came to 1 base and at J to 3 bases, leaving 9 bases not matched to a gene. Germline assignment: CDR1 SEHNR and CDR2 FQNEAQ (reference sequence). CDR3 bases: TGTGCCAGCAGCTTAGTCTGGACTAGTGCCATCTACGAGCAGTACTTC. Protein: CASSLVWTSAIYEQYF.

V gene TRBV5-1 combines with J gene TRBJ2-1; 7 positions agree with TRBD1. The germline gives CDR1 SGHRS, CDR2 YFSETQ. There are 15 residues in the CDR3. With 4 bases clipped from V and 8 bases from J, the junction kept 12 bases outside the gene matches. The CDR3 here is CASSPAIGTADEQFF. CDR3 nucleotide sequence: TGCGCCAGCAGCCCTGCAATCGGGACAGCCGATGAGCAGTTCTTC.

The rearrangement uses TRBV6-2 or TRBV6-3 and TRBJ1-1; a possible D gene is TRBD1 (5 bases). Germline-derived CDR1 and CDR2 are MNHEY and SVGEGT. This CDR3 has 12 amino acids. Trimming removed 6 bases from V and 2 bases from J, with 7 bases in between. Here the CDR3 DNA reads TGTGCCAGCAGGAGGGGAAACACTGAAGCTTTCTTT. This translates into CASRRGNTEAFF.

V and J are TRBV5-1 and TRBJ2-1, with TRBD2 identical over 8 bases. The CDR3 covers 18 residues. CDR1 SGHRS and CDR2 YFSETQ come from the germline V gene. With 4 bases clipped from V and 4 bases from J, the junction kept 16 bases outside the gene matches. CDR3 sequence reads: CASSPYGVLAGGYNEQFF. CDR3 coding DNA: TGCGCCAGCAGCCCTTATGGGGTGCTAGCGGGTGGTTACAATGAGCAGTTCTTC.

The CDR3 DNA is TGTGCCAGCAGCTTACTTGAGGCTCGGTACGAGCAGTACTTC. Residues: CASSLLEARYEQYF. This sequence joins TRBV11-1 and TRBJ2-7; D gene uncertain. The CDR3 runs 14 residues. The V end was cut by 2 bases, the J end by 4 bases, with 12 bases between. Per the germline V gene, CDR1 is SGHAT and CDR2 is FQDESV (reference sequence). The complete variable domain, with remaining parts taken from reference TRBV11-1 and TRBJ2-7, reads EAEVAQSPRYKITEKSQAVAFWCDPISGHATLYWYRQILGQGPELLVQFQDESVVDDSQLPKDRFSAERLKGVDSTLKIQPAELGDSAMYLCASSLLEARYEQYFGPGTRLTVT.

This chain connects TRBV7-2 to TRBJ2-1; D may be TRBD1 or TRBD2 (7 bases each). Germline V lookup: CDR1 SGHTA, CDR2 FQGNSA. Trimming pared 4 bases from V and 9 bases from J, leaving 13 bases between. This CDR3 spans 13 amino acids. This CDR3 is CASSWGRDSEQFF. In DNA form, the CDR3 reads TGTGCCAGCAGCTGGGGGAGGGACAGTGAGCAGTTCTTC.

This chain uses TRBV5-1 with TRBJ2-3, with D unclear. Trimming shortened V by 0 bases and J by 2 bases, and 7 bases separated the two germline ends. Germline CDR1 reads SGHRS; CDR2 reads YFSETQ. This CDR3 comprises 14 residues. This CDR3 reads CASSLGTHTDTQYF. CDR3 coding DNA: TGCGCCAGCAGCTTGGGGACCCACACAGATACGCAGTATTTT.

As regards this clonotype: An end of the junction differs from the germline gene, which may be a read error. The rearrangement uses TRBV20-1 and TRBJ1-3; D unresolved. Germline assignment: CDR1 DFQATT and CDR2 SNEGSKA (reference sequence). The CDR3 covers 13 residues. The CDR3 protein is CSARGSSGNTIYF. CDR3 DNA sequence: TGCAGTGCCAGAGGCAGCTCTGGAAACACCATATATTTT.

CDR3 coding DNA: TGCAGTGCTAAGGGCGGCAATCAGCCCCAGCATTTT. Its protein is CSAKGGNQPQHF. The chain links TRBV20-1 to TRBJ1-5; D is ambiguous. The CDR3 spans 12 residues. Germline V gene lookup returns CDR1 DFQATT and CDR2 SNEGSKA (reference sequence). Trimming left V 4 bases short and J 2 bases short, with 6 bases between.

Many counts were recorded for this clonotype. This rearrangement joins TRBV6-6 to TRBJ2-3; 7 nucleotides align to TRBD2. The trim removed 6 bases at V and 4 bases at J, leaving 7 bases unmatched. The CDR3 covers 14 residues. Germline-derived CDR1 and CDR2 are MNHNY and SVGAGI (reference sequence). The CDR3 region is CASRLTSDPDTQYF. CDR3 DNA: TGTGCCAGCAGACTTACTAGCGACCCAGATACGCAGTATTTT.

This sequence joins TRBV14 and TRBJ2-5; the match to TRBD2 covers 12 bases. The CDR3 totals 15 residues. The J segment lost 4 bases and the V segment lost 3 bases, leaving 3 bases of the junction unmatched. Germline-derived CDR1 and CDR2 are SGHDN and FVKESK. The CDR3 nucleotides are TGTGCCAGCAGCCAGGGGACTAGCGGGCGAGAGACCCAGTACTTC. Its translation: CASSQGTSGRETQYF.

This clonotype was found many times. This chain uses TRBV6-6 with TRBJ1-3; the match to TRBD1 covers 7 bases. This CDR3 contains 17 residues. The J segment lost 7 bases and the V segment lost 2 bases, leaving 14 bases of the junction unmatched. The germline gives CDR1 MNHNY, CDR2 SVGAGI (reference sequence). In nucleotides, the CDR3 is TGTGCCAGCAGTTACCGTGAGGGACAGCGTCTTGGGAACACCATATATTTT. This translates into CASSYREGQRLGNTIYF.

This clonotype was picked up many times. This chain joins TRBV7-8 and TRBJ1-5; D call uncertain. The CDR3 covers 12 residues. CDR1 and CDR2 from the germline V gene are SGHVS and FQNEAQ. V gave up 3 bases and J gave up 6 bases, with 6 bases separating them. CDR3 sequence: CASSLGSQPQHF. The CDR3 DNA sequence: TGTGCCAGCAGCTTGGGGTCTCAGCCCCAGCATTTT.

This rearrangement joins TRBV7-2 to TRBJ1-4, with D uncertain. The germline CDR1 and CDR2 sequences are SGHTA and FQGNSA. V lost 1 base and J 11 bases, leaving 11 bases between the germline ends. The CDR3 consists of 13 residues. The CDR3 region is CASSLDGVRKLFF. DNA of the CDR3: TGTGCCAGCAGCTTAGACGGGGTTCGGAAACTGTTTTTT.

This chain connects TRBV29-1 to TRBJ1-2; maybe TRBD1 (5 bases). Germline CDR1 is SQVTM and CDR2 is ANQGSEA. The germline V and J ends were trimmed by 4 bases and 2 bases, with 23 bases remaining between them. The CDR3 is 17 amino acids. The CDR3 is CSVVPYLTEQENYGYTF. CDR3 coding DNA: TGCAGCGTTGTCCCATACCTTACCGAACAGGAGAACTATGGCTACACCTTC.

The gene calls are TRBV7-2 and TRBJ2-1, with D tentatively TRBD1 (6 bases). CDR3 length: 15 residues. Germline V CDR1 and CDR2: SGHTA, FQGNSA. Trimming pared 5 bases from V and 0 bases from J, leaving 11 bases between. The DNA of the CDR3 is TGTGCCAGCAGCCCACAGGGTATCTCCTACAATGAGCAGTTCTTC. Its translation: CASSPQGISYNEQFF.

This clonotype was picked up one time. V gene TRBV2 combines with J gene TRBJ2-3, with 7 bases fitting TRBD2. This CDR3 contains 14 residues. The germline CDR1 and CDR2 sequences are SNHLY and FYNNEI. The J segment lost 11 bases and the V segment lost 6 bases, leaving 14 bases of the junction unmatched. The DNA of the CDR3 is TGTGCCAGCAGCCTAGCGGAAGCTGTCAATGAGCAGTATTTT. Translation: CASSLAEAVNEQYF.

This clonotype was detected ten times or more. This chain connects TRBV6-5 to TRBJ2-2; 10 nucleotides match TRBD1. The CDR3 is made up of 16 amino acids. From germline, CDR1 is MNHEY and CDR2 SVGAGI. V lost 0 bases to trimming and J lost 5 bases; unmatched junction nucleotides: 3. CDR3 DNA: TGTGCCAGCAGTTACTCCGGGACAGGGGATACCGGGGAGCTGTTTTTT. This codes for CASSYSGTGDTGELFF.

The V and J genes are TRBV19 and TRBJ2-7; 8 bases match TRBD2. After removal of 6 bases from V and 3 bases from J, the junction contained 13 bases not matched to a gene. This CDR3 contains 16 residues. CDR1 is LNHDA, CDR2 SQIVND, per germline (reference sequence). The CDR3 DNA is TGTGCCAGTAGCCCCAACCTACTAGCGGCGAACTACGAGCAGTACTTC. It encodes CASSPNLLAANYEQYF.

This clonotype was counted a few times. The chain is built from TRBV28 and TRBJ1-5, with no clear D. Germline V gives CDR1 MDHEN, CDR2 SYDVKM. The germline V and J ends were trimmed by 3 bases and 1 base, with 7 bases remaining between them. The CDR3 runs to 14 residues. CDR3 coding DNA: TGTGCCAGCAGTTTGTTCAGGAGCAATCAGCCCCAGCATTTT. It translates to CASSLFRSNQPQHF.

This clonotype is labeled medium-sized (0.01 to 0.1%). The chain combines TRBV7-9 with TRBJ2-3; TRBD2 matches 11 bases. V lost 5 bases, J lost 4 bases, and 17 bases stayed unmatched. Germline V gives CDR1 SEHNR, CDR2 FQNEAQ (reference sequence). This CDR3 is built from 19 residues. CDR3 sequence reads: CASSLKGSGRANVADTQYF. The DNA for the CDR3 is TGTGCCAGCAGCCTCAAAGGTAGCGGGAGGGCCAATGTGGCAGATACGCAGTATTTT.

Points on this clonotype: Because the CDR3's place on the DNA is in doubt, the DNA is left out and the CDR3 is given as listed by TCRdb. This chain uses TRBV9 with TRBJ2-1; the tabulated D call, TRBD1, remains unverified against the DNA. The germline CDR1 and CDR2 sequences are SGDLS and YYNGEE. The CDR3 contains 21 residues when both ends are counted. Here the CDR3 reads CASSVAGANEKLFFGSGTQLF.

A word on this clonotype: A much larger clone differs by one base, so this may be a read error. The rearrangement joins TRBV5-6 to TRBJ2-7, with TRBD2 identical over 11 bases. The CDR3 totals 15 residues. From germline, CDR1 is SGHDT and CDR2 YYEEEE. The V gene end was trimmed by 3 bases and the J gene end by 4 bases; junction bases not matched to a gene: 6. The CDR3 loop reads CASSSGTSGWYEQYF. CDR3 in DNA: TGTGCCAGCAGCTCCGGGACTAGCGGATGGTACGAGCAGTACTTC.

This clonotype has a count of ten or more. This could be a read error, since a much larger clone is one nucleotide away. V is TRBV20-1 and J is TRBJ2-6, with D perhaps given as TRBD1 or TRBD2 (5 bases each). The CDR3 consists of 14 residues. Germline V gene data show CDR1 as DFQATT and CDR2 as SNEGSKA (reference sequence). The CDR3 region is CSARPGRGATVLTF. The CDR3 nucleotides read TGCAGTGCTAGACCCGGGCGAGGGGCCACCGTCCTGACTTTC.

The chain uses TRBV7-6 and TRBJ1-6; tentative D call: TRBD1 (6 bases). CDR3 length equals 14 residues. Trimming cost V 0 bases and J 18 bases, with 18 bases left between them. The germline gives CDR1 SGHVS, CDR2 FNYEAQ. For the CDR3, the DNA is TGTGCCAGCAGCTTAGCAGGGGGGAACTCATCCCCCCACTTT. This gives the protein CASSLAGGNSSPHF.

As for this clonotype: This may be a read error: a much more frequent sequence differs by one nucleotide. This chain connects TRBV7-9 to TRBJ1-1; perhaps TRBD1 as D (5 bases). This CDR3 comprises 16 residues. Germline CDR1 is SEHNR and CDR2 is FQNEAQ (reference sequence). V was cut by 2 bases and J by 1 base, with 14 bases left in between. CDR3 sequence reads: CASSLCRGLRNTEAFF. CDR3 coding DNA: TGTGCCAGCAGCTTATGTCGGGGGTTGCGGAACACTGAAGCTTTCTTT.